This TCR beta chain derives from a study of blood T cell repertoires in COVID-19. Study in general: From the United States, Italy and Spain came samples of acute and convalescent COVID-19. PBMCs, B-cell-depleted T cells, or T cells were the source of the cDNA or gDNA that made up the material.

Authors' analysis steps: Researchers report that nucleated cell counts were estimated from reference gene primer amplification. TCRdb's copy holds only in-frame clones and misses some; the assay was immunoSEQ multiplex PCR. V and J calls and clone size are copied from that table; D and trimming were computed from the DNA. The sample has 150,000 to 200,000 clones, roughly 80% seen once. The sequenced sample consisted of peripheral blood. The sequence came from a man aged 30 to 39 with active or convalescent COVID-19.

CDR3 in DNA: TGCAGCGTTGGCCATGAGACACAAAGCACAGATACGCAGTATTTT. This gives the protein CSVGHETQSTDTQYF. V gene TRBV29-1 combines with J gene TRBJ2-3; no clear D. The CDR3 totals 15 residues. Germline-derived CDR1 and CDR2 are SQVTM and ANQGSEA. The germline V and J ends were trimmed by 4 bases and 0 bases, with 14 bases remaining between them.